This TCR beta chain was sequenced in a study of blood T cells in healthy people across ages. Study-level results: Comparison with aged donors showed that long-lived donors had more naive CD4+ cells and higher diversity.

The CDR3 sequence is 14 residues long. The germline V and J ends were trimmed by 4 bases and 4 bases, with 12 bases remaining between them. CDR1 is ENHRY, CDR2 SYGVKD, per germline. Alongside a J-beta primer mix, a sample-barcoded 5' primer served in a second PCR lasting roughly 6 to 11 cycles. MiXCR was run by TCRdb on the 5' RACE reads, yielding one entry per CDR3 protein. The sample carries about 1,000,000 distinct CDR3 sequences, over 35% recorded once. About this clonotype itself: Its target is not known.

This chain joins TRBV10-3 and TRBJ2-3; TRBD2 is a possible D gene (5 bases). Material for sequencing was blood. The source is a woman in her sixties or seventies in good health. The CDR3 bases are TGTGCCATCAGTGGCCCCGAGAGGGCAGATACGCAGTATTTT. Its translation is CAISGPERADTQYF.